Shown below are 9 T cell receptor beta chains from a single sample sequenced in a study of blood T cell repertoires in COVID-19. Assay used: immunoSEQ multiplex PCR; TCRdb lists only in-frame clones, some missing. This table holds about 180,000 clones, 82% found once. The sequenced sample was peripheral blood. Source of these receptors: a woman in her sixties or seventies with acute or convalescent COVID-19.

The chain links TRBV9 to TRBJ2-5, with D possibly being TRBD1 (6 bases). This CDR3 comprises 15 residues. Trimming took off 0 bases at V and 4 bases at J, with 13 bases between the two ends. CDR1 and CDR2 (germline): SGDLS, YYNGEE. The CDR3 spells CASSVGDNPRETQYF. CDR3 in DNA: TGTGCCAGCAGCGTAGGGGACAACCCTCGAGAGACCCAGTACTTC.

The V and J genes are TRBV4-1 and TRBJ1-4, with 7 bases fitting TRBD1. This CDR3 is 15 amino acids long. Germline V gives CDR1 MGHRA, CDR2 YSYEKL. Losses at the gene ends were 3 bases for V and 7 bases for J; bases not matched to a gene: 8. CDR3 loop: CASSHTDRDGEKLFF. The CDR3 DNA reads TGCGCCAGCAGCCACACTGACAGGGATGGTGAAAAACTGTTTTTT.

The chain couples TRBV19 to TRBJ1-5, with D unresolved. This CDR3 contains 13 residues. V was clipped by 4 bases and J by 1 base, with 5 bases between them. Germline CDR1 LNHDA, CDR2 SQIVND (reference sequence). The CDR3 loop is CASSTQSNQPQHF. CDR3 coding DNA: TGTGCCAGTAGTACACAGAGCAATCAGCCCCAGCATTTT. The full variable domain, with the rest looked up from reference TRBV19 and TRBJ1-5, is DGGITQSPKYLFRKEGQNVTLSCEQNLNHDAMYWYRQDPGQGLRLIYYSQIVNDFQKGDIAEGYSVSREKKESFPLTVTSAQKNPTAFYLCASSTQSNQPQHFGDGTRLSIL.

The genes are TRBV19 and TRBJ2-7, with D possibly matching TRBD1 (6 bases). This CDR3 is 12 amino acids long. The V gene's germline CDR1 is LNHDA and CDR2 SQIVND (reference sequence). With 5 bases removed from V and 7 bases from J, the gap between germline ends came to 12 bases. The CDR3 sequence is CASSPGAGEQYF. Written as DNA, the CDR3 is TGTGCCAGTAGTCCAGGGGCCGGGGAGCAGTACTTC. The full variable domain, completed using reference TRBV19 and TRBJ2-7, is DGGITQSPKYLFRKEGQNVTLSCEQNLNHDAMYWYRQDPGQGLRLIYYSQIVNDFQKGDIAEGYSVSREKKESFPLTVTSAQKNPTAFYLCASSPGAGEQYFGPGTRLTVT.

The chain carries TRBV15 and TRBJ1-5; D is possibly TRBD1 (5 bases). The germline V gene encodes CDR1 LNHNV and CDR2 YYDKDF (reference sequence). Trimming cost V 6 bases and J 6 bases, with 18 bases left between them. CDR3 length equals 15 residues. Here the CDR3 DNA reads TGTGCCACCAGGATTGCTCCAGGGTCGGGTCAGCCCCAGCATTTT. Translation gives CATRIAPGSGQPQHF. The full variable domain, completed using reference TRBV15 and TRBJ1-5, is DAMVIQNPRYQVTQFGKPVTLSCSQTLNHNVMYWYQQKSSQAPKLLFHYYDKDFNNEADTPDNFQSRRPNTSFCFLDIRSPGLGDTAMYLCATRIAPGSGQPQHFGDGTRLSIL.

The chain's CDR3 is CATGQAPSTDTQYF. In DNA, the CDR3 is TGTGCCACCGGACAGGCACCTAGCACAGATACGCAGTATTTT. The chain has TRBV24-1 and TRBJ2-3; 7 bases match TRBD1. The J segment lost 0 bases and the V segment lost 9 bases, leaving 5 bases of the junction unmatched. The V gene's germline CDR1 is KGHDR and CDR2 SFDVKD. The CDR3 runs to 14 residues.

This sequence joins TRBV4-1 and TRBJ2-1; D possibly corresponds to TRBD2 (6 bases). Trimming removed 1 base from V and 5 bases from J, with 12 bases in between. CDR3 length equals 15 residues. Germline V CDR1 and CDR2: MGHRA, YSYEKL. The DNA of the CDR3 is TGCGCCAGCAGCCAAGGGGGACTGAATAACAATGAGCAGTTCTTC. Protein product: CASSQGGLNNNEQFF.

This chain uses TRBV30 with TRBJ1-2; D remains unclear. Trimming took off 0 bases at V and 6 bases at J, with 17 bases between the two ends. Per the germline V gene, CDR1 is GTSNPN and CDR2 is SVGIG (reference sequence). This CDR3 comprises 15 residues. CDR3 residues: CAWSVANGGRDGYTF. DNA of the CDR3: TGTGCCTGGAGTGTGGCAAACGGAGGAAGGGATGGCTACACCTTC.

This clone appeared a single time. This chain joins TRBV7-3 and TRBJ2-3, with D possibly being TRBD2 (6 bases). V lost 5 bases to trimming and J lost 5 bases, with 14 bases between them. From germline, CDR1 is SGHTA and CDR2 FQGTGA. CDR3 length: 14 amino acids. CDR3 DNA sequence: TGTGCCAGCAGCCCGACGACTAGTAGAGATACGCAGTATTTT. As protein: CASSPTTSRDTQYF.